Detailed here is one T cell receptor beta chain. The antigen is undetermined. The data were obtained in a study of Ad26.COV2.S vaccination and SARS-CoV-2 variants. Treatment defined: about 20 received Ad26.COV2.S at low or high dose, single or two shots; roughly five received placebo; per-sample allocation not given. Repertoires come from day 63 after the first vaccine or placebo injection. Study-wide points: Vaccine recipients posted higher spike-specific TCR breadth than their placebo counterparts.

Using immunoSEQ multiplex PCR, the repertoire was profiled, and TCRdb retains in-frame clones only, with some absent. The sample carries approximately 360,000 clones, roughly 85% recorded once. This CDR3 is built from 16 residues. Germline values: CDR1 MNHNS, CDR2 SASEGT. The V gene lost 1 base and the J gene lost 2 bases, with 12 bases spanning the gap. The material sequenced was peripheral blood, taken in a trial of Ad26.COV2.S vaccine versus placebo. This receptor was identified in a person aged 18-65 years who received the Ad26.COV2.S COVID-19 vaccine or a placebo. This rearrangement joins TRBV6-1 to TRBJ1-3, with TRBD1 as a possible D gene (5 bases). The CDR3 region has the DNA TGTGCCAGCAGTGAAGTTAAGGCAGGGACTGGAAACACCATATATTTT. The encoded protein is CASSEVKAGTGNTIYF.